This is a list of T cell receptor beta chains from one sample in a study of T-cell memory formation after mild COVID-19. Via MiXCR, TCRdb re-called the 5' RACE reads, giving one row per CDR3 protein. Here the sample spans 470,000 or so distinct CDR3 sequences, 18% being singletons. Sequenced input: PBMCs or a T cell subset sorted from them (not recorded which). These receptors were collected from an adult woman who had mild COVID-19 (a few samples of this study predate the infection). Cell type and time point are not known. Both conserved end residues are part of each CDR3. Fields, in order: J gene, D gene, clone size, V gene, CDR3 DNA, CDR3 protein. A D gene is named only where the DNA matches it firmly. The listing skips clone size in some rows; elsewhere it reads once, few, many or a size class.

J gene: TRBJ2-1
D gene: TRBD2
clone size: many
V gene: TRBV5-1
CDR3 DNA: TGCGCCAGCAGCAGCGGGGGGGCCAGCTCCTACAATGAGCAGTTCTTC
CDR3 protein: CASSSGGASSYNEQFF

J gene: TRBJ1-1
D gene: NA
clone size: many
V gene: TRBV6-4
CDR3 DNA: TGTGCCAGCAGTGTGCTAGGGGGGGCTACTGAAGCTTTCTTT
CDR3 protein: CASSVLGGATEAFF

J gene: TRBJ2-3
D gene: TRBD2
clone size: NA
V gene: TRBV6-6
CDR3 DNA: TGTGCCAGCAGACAGCGGGAGACAGATACGCAGTATTTT
CDR3 protein: CASRQRETDTQYF

J gene: TRBJ2-7
D gene: TRBD2
clone size: NA
V gene: TRBV7-2
CDR3 DNA: TGTGCCAGCAGCCAAGCCGGGACTAGCGCGACCTACGAGCAGTACTTC
CDR3 protein: CASSQAGTSATYEQYF

J gene: TRBJ1-2
D gene: TRBD1
clone size: NA
V gene: TRBV12-3/TRBV12-4
CDR3 DNA: TGTGCCAGCAGTTCCACATGGGGACAGGGCCCTTGGGGCTACACCTTC
CDR3 protein: CASSSTWGQGPWGYTF

J gene: TRBJ2-7
D gene: NA
clone size: NA
V gene: TRBV24-1
CDR3 DNA: TGTGCCACCAGTGATCTACAGGGTACCGAGCAGTACTTC
CDR3 protein: CATSDLQGTEQYF

J gene: TRBJ2-3
D gene: NA
clone size: few
V gene: TRBV24-1
CDR3 DNA: TGTGCCACCAGTGATCACACATCGCATGGGACAGATACGCAGTATTTT
CDR3 protein: CATSDHTSHGTDTQYF

J gene: TRBJ2-1
D gene: TRBD1
clone size: few
V gene: TRBV9
CDR3 DNA: TGTGCCAGCAGCGTAGAGGGACAGGGGAAATACAATGAGCAGTTCTTC
CDR3 protein: CASSVEGQGKYNEQFF

J gene: TRBJ2-1
D gene: TRBD2
clone size: NA
V gene: TRBV12-3/TRBV12-4
CDR3 DNA: TGTGCCAGCAGTTGGGGCGGGAGTACTGAGCAGTTCTTC
CDR3 protein: CASSWGGSTEQFF

J gene: TRBJ2-3
D gene: TRBD1
clone size: few
V gene: TRBV19
CDR3 DNA: TGTGCCAGTCATAGACAGGGCGGTCGCACAGATACGCAGTATTTT
CDR3 protein: CASHRQGGRTDTQYF

J gene: TRBJ1-5
D gene: NA
clone size: NA
V gene: TRBV5-1
CDR3 DNA: TGCGCCAGCAGCTTGACAGGCTATAGCAATCAGCCCCAGCATTTT
CDR3 protein: CASSLTGYSNQPQHF

J gene: TRBJ2-3
D gene: NA
clone size: few
V gene: TRBV10-3
CDR3 DNA: TGTGCCATCAGGGGCACAGATACGCAGTATTTT
CDR3 protein: CAIRGTDTQYF

J gene: TRBJ1-1
D gene: NA
clone size: NA
V gene: TRBV3-1
CDR3 DNA: TGTGCCAGCAGCTCCCTGAGGGGGGGCCTCACTGAAGCTTTCTTT
CDR3 protein: CASSSLRGGLTEAFF

J gene: TRBJ2-7
D gene: TRBD2
clone size: NA
V gene: TRBV12-3/TRBV12-4
CDR3 DNA: TGTGCCAGCAGTTTATCAGCCCGCATAGCGGGAGAGGCCTACGAGCAGTACTTC
CDR3 protein: CASSLSARIAGEAYEQYF

J gene: TRBJ2-1
D gene: TRBD2
clone size: few
V gene: TRBV9
CDR3 DNA: TGTGCCAGCAGCGTCCGTCGGGGTAGCGGGAGCTACAATGAGCAGTTCTTC
CDR3 protein: CASSVRRGSGSYNEQFF

J gene: TRBJ2-5
D gene: NA
clone size: few
V gene: TRBV5-1
CDR3 DNA: TGCGCCAGCAGCTTGAATCAAGGGACCCAGTACTTC
CDR3 protein: CASSLNQGTQYF

J gene: TRBJ2-5
D gene: NA
clone size: NA
V gene: TRBV10-3
CDR3 DNA: TGTGCCATCAGTGATTTTCAGCGGTCCACGACCCAGTACTTC
CDR3 protein: CAISDFQRSTTQYF

J gene: TRBJ2-1
D gene: NA
clone size: NA
V gene: TRBV30
CDR3 DNA: TGTGCCTGGAGTTTCCGCAATGGGGATGAGCAGTTCTTC
CDR3 protein: CAWSFRNGDEQFF

J gene: TRBJ2-7
D gene: TRBD2
clone size: NA
V gene: TRBV13
CDR3 DNA: TGTGCCAGCAGCCACCTAGCGGAAGGCTCCCCCGAGCAGTACTTC
CDR3 protein: CASSHLAEGSPEQYF

J gene: TRBJ2-3
D gene: TRBD2
clone size: few
V gene: TRBV4-3
CDR3 DNA: TGCGCCAGCAGCCAATCTAGCGGGACCACAGATACGCAGTATTTT
CDR3 protein: CASSQSSGTTDTQYF

J gene: TRBJ2-3
D gene: TRBD2
clone size: NA
V gene: TRBV29-1
CDR3 DNA: TGCAGCGTTGTACCCGCGGGGGGAGATACGCAGTATTTT
CDR3 protein: CSVVPAGGDTQYF

J gene: TRBJ2-1
D gene: NA
clone size: NA
V gene: TRBV9
CDR3 DNA: TGTGCCAGCAGCCCGACGATGGCGGGTGAGCAGTTCTTC
CDR3 protein: CASSPTMAGEQFF

J gene: TRBJ2-1
D gene: NA
clone size: NA
V gene: TRBV30
CDR3 DNA: TGTGCCTGGGGGGACTTAGATGGGAATGAGCAGTTCTTC
CDR3 protein: CAWGDLDGNEQFF

J gene: TRBJ2-1
D gene: NA
clone size: NA
V gene: TRBV6-5
CDR3 DNA: TGTGCCAGCAGTTACTCCTATAGTAGGGGACCAAACAATGAGCAGTTCTTC
CDR3 protein: CASSYSYSRGPNNEQFF

J gene: TRBJ2-7
D gene: TRBD1
clone size: NA
V gene: TRBV12-3/TRBV12-4
CDR3 DNA: TGTGCCAGCAGCAGGACAGGGGCCAGCTCCTACGAGCAGTACTTC
CDR3 protein: CASSRTGASSYEQYF

J gene: TRBJ1-5
D gene: TRBD1
clone size: NA
V gene: TRBV6-5
CDR3 DNA: TGTGCCAGCAGAAAGACAGGGGGCGGCAATCAGCCCCAGCATTTT
CDR3 protein: CASRKTGGGNQPQHF

J gene: TRBJ2-1
D gene: TRBD2
clone size: many
V gene: TRBV7-8
CDR3 DNA: TGTGCCAGCAGCCAGTCGCGGGAGGTTGAGCTCTTC
CDR3 protein: CASSQSREVELF

J gene: TRBJ2-7
D gene: NA
clone size: NA
V gene: TRBV7-2
CDR3 DNA: TGTGCCAGCAGCTTAGCCGACAGCAGGGGCGAGCAGTACTTC
CDR3 protein: CASSLADSRGEQYF

J gene: TRBJ2-1
D gene: TRBD2
clone size: few
V gene: TRBV7-2
CDR3 DNA: TGTGCCAGCAGCTTAGTAGGGACTACCTCCCATGAGCAGTTCTTC
CDR3 protein: CASSLVGTTSHEQFF